What follows describes a single T cell receptor beta chain. Its cognate antigen is unknown. Other nucleotide sequences in the sample specify the same CDR3. This record belongs to a study of shared clonotypes between healthy human individuals. About the study: Each donor had three CD4 naive, three CD4 memory, two CD8 naive and one CD8 memory plate. General study findings and limits: Non-shared clonotypes showed lower generation probabilities than clonotypes common to all four donors.

The repertoire was sequenced with immunoSEQ multiplex PCR; TCRdb's copy has only in-frame clones and lacks some. The sample consists of roughly 2.2 million clones, approximately 95% of them appearing once. Free of recent acute infections or vaccinations, the donors were healthy HIV-negative adults. The sequenced material came from naive CD4+ T cells from PBMCs. As to subset: CD45RA+ positively selected. This TCR was recovered from a young man in good health. Some clones in this sample may be carry-over from other donors' samples.

This CDR3 is CASSISGGRETQYF. The CDR3 DNA sequence: TGTGCCAGTAGTATTTCGGGGGGCCGGGAGACCCAGTACTTC. The rearrangement links TRBV19 to TRBJ2-5; TRBD2 might be the D (7 bases). The CDR3 runs to 14 residues. CDR1 and CDR2 (germline): LNHDA, SQIVND (reference sequence). V was shortened by 3 bases and J by 5 bases, with 13 bases between the two germline ends.